This T cell receptor beta chain was retrieved from a study of regulatory T cells in long-lasting Graves disease. Researchers made TCR beta libraries by using iRepertoire HTBI primers and running Arm-PCR on CDR3 regions. TCRdb reprocessed the multiplex PCR reads via MiXCR and lists one record per CDR3 protein. The sample holds approximately 350,000 distinct CDR3 sequences, approximately 23% seen once. Deletions cut 8 bases from V and 8 bases from J, with 15 bases between. Germline V gene sequence: CDR1 GTSNPN, CDR2 SVGIG (reference sequence). The CDR3 contains 11 residues. Study results and limitations: Persistent Graves' patients showed a TCR diversity that was lower than that of newly diagnosed ones.

As for time point: persistent/refractory GD, antithyroid drugs over 5 years with positive TRAb. TCR sequences were obtained from RNA taken from PBMCs. By American Thyroid Association guidelines, Graves' disease was diagnosed in the cohort. Concerning this clonotype itself: The target antigen is unknown.

Sequenced here: peripheral blood mononuclear cells (PBMCs), sampled when the disease was refractory, from a patient treated with antithyroid drugs. The clonotype comes from a woman aged 40-49 years with Graves disease. V and J are TRBV30 and TRBJ1-1; TRBD1 is a possible D gene (5 bases). The chain's CDR3 is CATGSQGEAFF. For the CDR3, the DNA is TGTGCCACCGGGAGCCAGGGCGAAGCTTTCTTT. The full variable domain, rest sourced from reference TRBV30 and TRBJ1-1, is SQTIHQWPATLVQPVGSPLSLECTVEGTSNPNLYWYRQAAGRGLQLLFYSVGIGQISSEVPQNLSASRPQDRQFILSSKKLLLSDSGFYLCATGSQGEAFFGQGTRLTVV.